This T cell receptor beta chain was identified in a study of blood T cell repertoires in COVID-19. Study-wide context: Donors in the United States, Italy and Spain gave samples during acute or convalescent COVID-19. PBMCs, B-cell-depleted T cells, or T cells were the source of the cDNA or gDNA that made up the material.

The CDR3 covers 15 residues. Trimming took off 4 bases at V and 3 bases at J, with 16 bases between the two ends. Looked up from germline, CDR1 is SGDLS and CDR2 is YYNGEE. Recovery among Cohort 3 donors was established by two negative PCRs, clearance, or symptom resolution. Original processing notes: Amplification from reference gene primers served as the basis for estimated nucleated cell counts. Only in-frame clones appear in the TCRdb table, and some are missing; sequencing was by immunoSEQ multiplex PCR. V and J calls and clone size follow that table, whereas D and trimming were derived from the DNA. The repertoire holds 200,000 to 250,000 clones, approximately 83% seen once, with approximately 3.1% in the top ten.

The chain combines TRBV9 with TRBJ1-1; D unresolved. This receptor was obtained from a woman aged 55-69 years who had recovered from COVID-19. Source material: PBMCs or T cells enriched from blood (not recorded which). The CDR3 region is CASSPMTAADTEAFF. The CDR3 DNA follows: TGTGCCAGCAGCCCGATGACCGCCGCGGACACTGAAGCTTTCTTT. Variable domain in full (rest from reference TRBV9 and TRBJ1-1): DSGVTQTPKHLITATGQRVTLRCSPRSGDLSVYWYQQSLDQGLQFLIQYYNGEERAKGNILERFSAQQFPDLHSELNLSSLELGDSALYFCASSPMTAADTEAFFGQGTRLTVV.